A selection of T cell receptor beta chains follows, all from one sample in a study of Ad26.COV2.S vaccination and SARS-CoV-2 variants. Sequenced by immunoSEQ multiplex PCR; TCRdb stores in-frame clones only, minus some. Of more than 400,000 clones listed, about 92% are singletons. Material: peripheral blood, obtained in a trial of Ad26.COV2.S vaccine versus placebo. The receptor source for this set is a person between 18 and 59 years old who received the Ad26.COV2.S COVID-19 vaccine or a placebo. Both conserved end residues are part of each CDR3. The order of the fields is V gene, clone size, D gene, J gene, CDR3 DNA, CDR3 protein. A D gene is named only where the DNA matches it firmly. Size values are once, few and many counts, or a class for expanded clones, and some rows have none.

>TRBV19|-|TRBD2|TRBJ2-5
TGTGCCAGTAGTATCGGGACTAGCGGGGGGCAAGAGACCCAGTACTTC
CASSIGTSGGQETQYF
>TRBV19|-|-|TRBJ1-2
TGTGCCAGTAGTATAGCAGGAGCTAACTATGGCTACACCTTC
CASSIAGANYGYTF
>TRBV30|-|-|TRBJ1-3
TGTGCCTGGAGTGCCGGGGGTCACTCTGGAAACACCATATATTTT
CAWSAGGHSGNTIYF
>TRBV11-2|-|-|TRBJ2-1
TGTGCCAGCAGCCCGACACGGGGGCGGGGCGGACACAATGAGCAGTTCTTC
CASSPTRGRGGHNEQFF
>TRBV27|-|TRBD1|TRBJ2-2
TGTGCCAGCAGCCTAAGGGGGCAGGGGTACACCGGGGAGCTGTTTTTT
CASSLRGQGYTGELFF
>TRBV11-3|-|TRBD2|TRBJ2-1
TGTGCCAGCAGCTTAGAACGGGGGGGCACCCATGAGCAGTTCTTC
CASSLERGGTHEQFF
>TRBV28|-|-|TRBJ1-2
TGTGCCAGCAGTTGGGAGGGTAACTATGGCTACACCTTC
CASSWEGNYGYTF
>TRBV4-2|-|-|TRBJ2-3
TGTGCCAGCAGCCAAGACCACCCCTCCACAGATACGCAGTATTTT
CASSQDHPSTDTQYF
>TRBV5-6|-|-|TRBJ1-6
TGTGCCAGCAGCTTGGTGGCAGGTTCTAATTCACCCCTCCACTTT
CASSLVAGSNSPLHF
>TRBV4-3|-|-|TRBJ1-2
TGCGCCAGCAGCCAGGAGGAAGGAACAGCGAACTATGGCTACACCTTC
CASSQEEGTANYGYTF
>TRBV2|-|TRBD1|TRBJ1-5
TGTGCCAGCAGTGGGGACAGGGATCAGCCCCAGCATTTT
CASSGDRDQPQHF
>TRBV5-6|-|-|TRBJ1-1
TGTGCCAGCAGCTTCTCTGGGGGCACTGAAGCTTTCTTT
CASSFSGGTEAFF
>TRBV5-1|-|TRBD1|TRBJ2-7
TGCGCCAGCAGCTACGGGACAGGGGGGAGGTACGAGCAGTACTTC
CASSYGTGGRYEQYF
>TRBV6-6|-|-|TRBJ2-3
TGTGCCAGCAGTTTCCCTACGGGGAGCACAGATACGCAGTATTTT
CASSFPTGSTDTQYF
>TRBV5-6|-|TRBD1|TRBJ1-3
TGTGCCAGCAGCCGAGCCGGGACAGGGAGCGGAAACACCATATATTTT
CASSRAGTGSGNTIYF
>TRBV7-9|-|TRBD1|TRBJ1-5
TGTGCCAGCAGCCAACAGGGGACGAATCAGCCCCAGCATTTT
CASSQQGTNQPQHF
>TRBV5-6|-|TRBD1|TRBJ1-2
TGTGCCAGCAGTTCCGGGACAGCTAACTATGGCTACACCTTC
CASSSGTANYGYTF
>TRBV7-9|few|-|TRBJ1-2
TGTGCCAGCAGCTTAGGTTTGGTATTCTATGGCTACACCTTC
CASSLGLVFYGYTF
>TRBV11-2|-|TRBD1|TRBJ1-3
TGTGCCAGCAGCTTAATAACAGGGGGAAAGTCTGGAAACACCATATATTTT
CASSLITGGKSGNTIYF
>TRBV7-2|-|TRBD1|TRBJ1-1
TGTGCCAGCAGCTTAGCAGGGGGCAGGGTGGCTTTCTTT
CASSLAGGRVAFF
>TRBV7-2|-|-|TRBJ2-4
TGTGCCAGCAGCTTAGACTCCCGCGTTCAGTACTTC
CASSLDSRVQYF
>TRBV6-5|-|TRBD1|TRBJ2-7
TGTGCCAGCAGAGGACAGGGTAACTACGAGCAGTACTTC
CASRGQGNYEQYF
>TRBV28|-|-|TRBJ1-1
TGTGCCAGCAATAACAGGGTGTCCACTGAAGCTTTCTTT
CASNNRVSTEAFF
>TRBV4-1|-|TRBD2|TRBJ2-5
TGCGCCAGCAGCCAAGATATGGGACTAGCGGGGGGGAACCAAGAGACCCAGTACTTC
CASSQDMGLAGGNQETQYF
>TRBV7-9|-|-|TRBJ2-2
TGTGCCAGCAGCCAATTAACCCAGAATTACGGGGAGCTGTTTTTT
CASSQLTQNYGELFF
>TRBV6-6|-|TRBD2|TRBJ2-7
TGTGCCAGCAGTTACTCGGGAGGGATAGGCTACGAGCAGTACTTC
CASSYSGGIGYEQYF
>TRBV7-9|-|-|TRBJ2-7
TGTGCCAGCAGCTTAGGCTCCTACGAGCAGTACTTC
CASSLGSYEQYF